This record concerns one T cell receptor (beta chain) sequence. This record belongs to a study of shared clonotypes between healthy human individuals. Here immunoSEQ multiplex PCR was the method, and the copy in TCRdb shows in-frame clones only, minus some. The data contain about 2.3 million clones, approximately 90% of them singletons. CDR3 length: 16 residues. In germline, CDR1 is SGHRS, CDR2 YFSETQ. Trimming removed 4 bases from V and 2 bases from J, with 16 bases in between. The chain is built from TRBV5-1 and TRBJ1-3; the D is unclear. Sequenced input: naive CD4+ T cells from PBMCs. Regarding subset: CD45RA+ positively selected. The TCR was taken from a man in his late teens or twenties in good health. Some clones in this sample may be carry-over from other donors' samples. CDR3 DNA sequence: TGCGCCAGCAGCCCCGGAGTTTTACAAACTGGAAACACCATATATTTT. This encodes CASSPGVLQTGNTIYF.